This entry is about one TCR beta chain. What it recognizes is unknown. The data belong to a study of cytomegalovirus exposure and HLA in healthy donors. Overall study results and limits: Analysis performed later showed TCR beta chains linked to HLA being more clonally expanded than equally common others.

The study ran its PCR with 60 Vbeta and 13 Jbeta primers. Data came from immunoSEQ multiplex PCR; TCRdb stores just in-frame clones and leaves some out. This sample has 200,000 or so clones, with 55% to 75% found just once. CDR3 size: 13 residues. V gave up 2 bases and J gave up 2 bases, with 7 bases separating them. Germline V gives CDR1 SGHNT, CDR2 YYREEE (reference sequence). Material for sequencing was PBMCs. The J gene is TRBJ1-1, the V gene TRBV5-4; a weak D match, TRBD1 (5 bases). This clonotype originated in a man aged 35-49 years in good health and CMV-seropositive. The DNA of the CDR3 is TGTGCCAGCAGCTTCCAGGGTAACACTGAAGCTTTCTTT. Protein sequence: CASSFQGNTEAFF.